The T cell receptor (beta chain) described here comes from a study of regulatory T cells in long-lasting Graves disease. Investigators prepared the TCR beta libraries by applying iRepertoire HTBI primers and Arm-PCR of CDR3 regions. TCRdb ran MiXCR on the multiplex PCR reads and lists one entry per CDR3 protein. The table includes roughly 450,000 distinct CDR3 sequences, 22% detected once. Germline CDR1 reads SGHDT; CDR2 reads YYEEEE. The ends lost 7 bases at V and 2 bases at J; junction bases unmatched: 2. CDR3 length: 13 amino acids. Specified time point: persistent/refractory GD, antithyroid drugs over 5 years with positive TRAb. The TCR library was prepared using RNA isolated from PBMCs.

This receptor was taken from a female donor with Graves disease. This chain links TRBV5-6 with TRBJ2-2; TRBD1 matches at 7 bases. Sample: peripheral blood mononuclear cells (PBMCs), taken when the disease was refractory, from a patient treated with antithyroid drugs. The CDR3 here is CASGQVNTGELFF. As DNA, the CDR3 is TGTGCCAGCGGACAGGTAAACACCGGGGAGCTGTTTTTT.